These T cell receptor beta chains were read from a single sample in a study. MiXCR, applied by TCRdb to the RT-PCR reads, yields one record per CDR3 protein. The table includes almost 700,000 distinct CDR3 sequences, 12% to 15% detected once. The sequencing input was memory CD4+ T cells from blood. The origin of the receptors is a female donor in good health, serving as a healthy control. The CDR3 runs from the conserved cysteine through the conserved F or W. D genes are given only for firm matches. Size values are once, few and many counts, or a class for expanded clones, and some rows have none.

d_call: NA; j_call: TRBJ2-1; clone_size: many; v_call: TRBV5-6; cdr3_length: 12; cdr3_nt: TGTGCCAGCAGCCCCATGGTGGGTGAGCAGTTCTTC; cdr3_aa: CASSPMVGEQFF
d_call: NA; j_call: TRBJ2-5; clone_size: NA; v_call: TRBV5-1; cdr3_length: 14; cdr3_nt: TGCGCCAGCAGCTTGGATCAAGGAGGGGAGACCCAGTACTTC; cdr3_aa: CASSLDQGGETQYF
d_call: NA; j_call: TRBJ2-5; clone_size: NA; v_call: TRBV12-3/TRBV12-4; cdr3_length: 15; cdr3_nt: TGTGCCAGCAGTTTAAGACGTCAGGTGCTTGAGACCCAGTACTTC; cdr3_aa: CASSLRRQVLETQYF
d_call: NA; j_call: TRBJ2-7; clone_size: NA; v_call: TRBV20-1; cdr3_length: 13; cdr3_nt: TGCAGTGCTAGAGCGAGCCCAGACTACGAGCAGTACTTC; cdr3_aa: CSARASPDYEQYF
d_call: TRBD2; j_call: TRBJ2-1; clone_size: many; v_call: TRBV3-1; cdr3_length: 17; cdr3_nt: TGTGCCAGCAGTCTTAGGGCTAGCGGGAGCTCCTACAATGAGCAGTTCTTC; cdr3_aa: CASSLRASGSSYNEQFF
d_call: TRBD1; j_call: TRBJ1-3; clone_size: few; v_call: TRBV10-3; cdr3_length: 16; cdr3_nt: TGTGCCATCACCGGGGGACAGGGGGCCCCTGGAAACACCATATATTTT; cdr3_aa: CAITGGQGAPGNTIYF
d_call: NA; j_call: TRBJ1-2; clone_size: NA; v_call: TRBV30; cdr3_length: 13; cdr3_nt: TGTGCCTGGAGCTTTTTGACGGACTATGGCTACACCTTC; cdr3_aa: CAWSFLTDYGYTF
d_call: TRBD1; j_call: TRBJ1-2; clone_size: NA; v_call: TRBV20-1; cdr3_length: 13; cdr3_nt: TGCAGTGCTAGAGAGACAGGGGACTATGGCTACACCTTC; cdr3_aa: CSARETGDYGYTF
d_call: TRBD2; j_call: TRBJ2-3; clone_size: few; v_call: TRBV7-2; cdr3_length: 18; cdr3_nt: TGTGCCAGCAGCTTAGAAGGACTAGGAGTACTTAGCACAGATACGCAGTATTTT; cdr3_aa: CASSLEGLGVLSTDTQYF
d_call: NA; j_call: TRBJ2-3; clone_size: few; v_call: TRBV7-3; cdr3_length: 14; cdr3_nt: TGTGCCAGCAGCTTAAGAAAAAATCGCGGTACGCAGTATTTT; cdr3_aa: CASSLRKNRGTQYF
d_call: NA; j_call: TRBJ2-5; clone_size: few; v_call: TRBV7-2; cdr3_length: 13; cdr3_nt: TGTGCCAGCCTGAAGCCATTTGAGGAGACCCAGTACTTC; cdr3_aa: CASLKPFEETQYF
d_call: NA; j_call: TRBJ2-2; clone_size: few; v_call: TRBV4-1; cdr3_length: 13; cdr3_nt: TGCGCCAGCAGCCAAGACATAACCGGGGAGCTGTTTTTT; cdr3_aa: CASSQDITGELFF
d_call: NA; j_call: TRBJ2-7; clone_size: NA; v_call: TRBV12-3/TRBV12-4; cdr3_length: 14; cdr3_nt: TGTGCCAGCAGTTTGAGGTTACTCTTCAACGAGCAGTACTTC; cdr3_aa: CASSLRLLFNEQYF
d_call: TRBD1; j_call: TRBJ2-1; clone_size: many; v_call: TRBV7-2; cdr3_length: 13; cdr3_nt: TGTGCCAGCAGCCGTACAGGGGACAATGAGCAGTTCTTC; cdr3_aa: CASSRTGDNEQFF
d_call: NA; j_call: TRBJ1-6; clone_size: few; v_call: TRBV20-1; cdr3_length: 15; cdr3_nt: TGCAGTGCTAGACCCCGAGGAAGTCACGGTTCACCCCTCCACTTT; cdr3_aa: CSARPRGSHGSPLHF
d_call: NA; j_call: TRBJ2-1; clone_size: NA; v_call: TRBV10-3; cdr3_length: 11; cdr3_nt: TGTGCCATCAGTGAGCAAGGACCCCAGTTCTTC; cdr3_aa: CAISEQGPQFF
d_call: NA; j_call: TRBJ2-7; clone_size: many; v_call: TRBV20-1; cdr3_length: 12; cdr3_nt: TGCAGTGCTAGGGGGCAGCCCTACGAGCAGTACTTC; cdr3_aa: CSARGQPYEQYF
d_call: NA; j_call: TRBJ1-1; clone_size: NA; v_call: TRBV28; cdr3_length: 19; cdr3_nt: TGTGCCAGCAGTTTGTTAAGCCGGGGATTAGGGGTAGTGAACACTGAAGCTTTCTTT; cdr3_aa: CASSLLSRGLGVVNTEAFF
d_call: NA; j_call: TRBJ1-2; clone_size: many; v_call: TRBV6-5; cdr3_length: 17; cdr3_nt: TGTGCCAGCAGTTACTCACGAGCCTCCGGGCTAGACAATGGCTACACCTTC; cdr3_aa: CASSYSRASGLDNGYTF
d_call: NA; j_call: TRBJ2-5; clone_size: NA; v_call: TRBV12-3/TRBV12-4; cdr3_length: 14; cdr3_nt: TGTGCCAGCACCCAGGGGCTAGCGGAAGAGACCCAGTACTTC; cdr3_aa: CASTQGLAEETQYF